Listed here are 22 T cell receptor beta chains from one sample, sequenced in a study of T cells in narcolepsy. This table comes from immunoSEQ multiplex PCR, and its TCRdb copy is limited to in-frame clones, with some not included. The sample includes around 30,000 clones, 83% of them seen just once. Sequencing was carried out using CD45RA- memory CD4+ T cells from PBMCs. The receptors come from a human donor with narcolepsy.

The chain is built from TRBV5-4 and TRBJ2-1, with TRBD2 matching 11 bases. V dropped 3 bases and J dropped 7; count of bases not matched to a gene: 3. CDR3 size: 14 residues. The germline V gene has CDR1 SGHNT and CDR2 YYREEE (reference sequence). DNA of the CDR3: TGTGCCAGCAGCTCTACTAGCGGGGGAAATGAGCAGTTCTTC. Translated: CASSSTSGGNEQFF.

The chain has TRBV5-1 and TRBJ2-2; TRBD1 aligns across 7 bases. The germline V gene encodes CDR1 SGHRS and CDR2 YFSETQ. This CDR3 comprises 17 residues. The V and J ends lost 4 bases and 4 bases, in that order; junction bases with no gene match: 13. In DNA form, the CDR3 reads TGCGCCAGCAGCCTCGGACCGGGACAGTTGTCCACCGGGGAGCTGTTTTTT. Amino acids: CASSLGPGQLSTGELFF.

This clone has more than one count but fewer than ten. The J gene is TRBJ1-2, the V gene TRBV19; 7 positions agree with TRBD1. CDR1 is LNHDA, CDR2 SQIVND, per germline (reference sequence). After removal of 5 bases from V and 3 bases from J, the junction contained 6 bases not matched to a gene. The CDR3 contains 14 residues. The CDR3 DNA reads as TGTGCCAGTAGTGTACAGGGGAAGGACTATGGCTACACCTTC. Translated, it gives CASSVQGKDYGYTF.

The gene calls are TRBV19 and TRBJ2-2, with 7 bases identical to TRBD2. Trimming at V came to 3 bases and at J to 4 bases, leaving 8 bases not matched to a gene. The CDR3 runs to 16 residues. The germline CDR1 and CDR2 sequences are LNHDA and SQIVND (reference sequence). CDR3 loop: CASSMYGTTRTGELFF. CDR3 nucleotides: TGTGCCAGTAGTATGTATGGGACTACGCGCACCGGGGAGCTGTTTTTT.

The CDR3 loop reads CASSEGDSVNSPLHF. The CDR3, as DNA: TGCGCCAGCAGCGAAGGAGACAGCGTTAATTCACCCCTCCACTTT. This chain connects TRBV5-1 to TRBJ1-6; tentative D call: TRBD1 (5 bases). Trimming removed 4 bases at V and 6 bases at J, with 14 bases between. The CDR3 extends over 15 amino acids. Germline CDR1 SGHRS, CDR2 YFSETQ.

CDR3 coding DNA: TGTGCCATCAGTGAGTCCACAGGGAGCACAGATACGCAGTATTTT. It translates to CAISESTGSTDTQYF. This chain links TRBV10-3 with TRBJ2-3, with D possibly matching TRBD1 (6 bases). The CDR3 is 15 amino acids. Germline V gives CDR1 ENHRY, CDR2 SYGVKD. Trimming removed 0 bases from V and 0 bases from J, with 7 bases in between.

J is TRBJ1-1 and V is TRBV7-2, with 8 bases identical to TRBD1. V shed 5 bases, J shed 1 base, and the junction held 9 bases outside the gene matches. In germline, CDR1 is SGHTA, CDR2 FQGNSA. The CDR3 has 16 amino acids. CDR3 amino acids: CASSPRTGRGNTEAFF. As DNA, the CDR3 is TGTGCCAGCAGCCCGCGGACAGGGAGGGGGAACACTGAAGCTTTCTTT.

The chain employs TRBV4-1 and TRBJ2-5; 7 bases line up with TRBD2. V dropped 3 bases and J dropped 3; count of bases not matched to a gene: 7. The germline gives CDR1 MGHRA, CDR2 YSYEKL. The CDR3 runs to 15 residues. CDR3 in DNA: TGCGCCAGCAGCCATGCCTCGGCGGGGGAAGAGACCCAGTACTTC. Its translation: CASSHASAGEETQYF.

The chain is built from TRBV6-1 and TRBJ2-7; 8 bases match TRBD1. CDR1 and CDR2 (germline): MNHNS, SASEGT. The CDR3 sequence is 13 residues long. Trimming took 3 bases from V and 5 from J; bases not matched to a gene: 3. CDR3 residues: CASSDQGADEQYF. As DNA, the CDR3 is TGTGCCAGCAGTGATCAGGGGGCGGACGAGCAGTACTTC.

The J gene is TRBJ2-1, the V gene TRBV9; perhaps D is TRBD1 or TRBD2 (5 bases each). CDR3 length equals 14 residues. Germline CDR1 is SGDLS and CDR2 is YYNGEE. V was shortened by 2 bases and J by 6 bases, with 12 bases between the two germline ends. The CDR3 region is CASSVGTAGNEQFF. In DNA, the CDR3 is TGTGCCAGCAGCGTTGGGACCGCAGGCAATGAGCAGTTCTTC.

DNA of the CDR3: TGTGCCAGCAGCCGGACTGACTCTGGGGCCAACGTCCTGACTTTC. The encoded protein is CASSRTDSGANVLTF. J is TRBJ2-6 and V is TRBV2, with a weak D call TRBD2 (5 bases). The CDR3 covers 15 residues. The germline CDR1 and CDR2 sequences are SNHLY and FYNNEI. Trimming removed 6 bases from V and 0 bases from J, with 9 bases in between.

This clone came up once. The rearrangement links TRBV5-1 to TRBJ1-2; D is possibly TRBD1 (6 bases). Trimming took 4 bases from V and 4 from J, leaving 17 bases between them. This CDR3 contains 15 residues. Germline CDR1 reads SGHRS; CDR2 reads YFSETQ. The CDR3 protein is CASSPQTGPSYGYTF. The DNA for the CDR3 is TGCGCCAGCAGCCCGCAGACAGGCCCGTCCTATGGCTACACCTTC.

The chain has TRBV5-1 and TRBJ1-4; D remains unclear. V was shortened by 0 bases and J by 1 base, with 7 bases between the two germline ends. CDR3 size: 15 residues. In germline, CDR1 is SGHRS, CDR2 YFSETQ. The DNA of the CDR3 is TGCGCCAGCAGCTTGGCCGGCGGAACTAATGAAAAACTGTTTTTT. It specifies CASSLAGGTNEKLFF.

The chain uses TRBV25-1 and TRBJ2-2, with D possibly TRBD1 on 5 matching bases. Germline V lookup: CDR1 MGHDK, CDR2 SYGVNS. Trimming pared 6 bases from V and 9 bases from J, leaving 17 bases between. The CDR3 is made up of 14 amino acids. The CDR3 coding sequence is TGTGCCAGCAGCGGCCAGGGAAACTTTAGGGAGCTGTTTTTT. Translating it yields CASSGQGNFRELFF.

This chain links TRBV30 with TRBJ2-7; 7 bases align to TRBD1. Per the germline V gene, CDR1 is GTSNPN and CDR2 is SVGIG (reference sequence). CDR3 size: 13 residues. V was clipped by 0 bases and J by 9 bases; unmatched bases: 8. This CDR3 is CAWSVQGTAAQYF. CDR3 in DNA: TGTGCCTGGAGTGTACAGGGGACGGCCGCGCAGTACTTC.

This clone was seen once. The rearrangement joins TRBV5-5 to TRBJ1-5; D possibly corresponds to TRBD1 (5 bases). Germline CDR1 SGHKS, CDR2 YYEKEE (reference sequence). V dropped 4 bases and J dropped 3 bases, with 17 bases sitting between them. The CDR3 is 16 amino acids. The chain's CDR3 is CASSLTAPRANQPQHF. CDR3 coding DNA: TGTGCCAGCAGCCTGACAGCTCCTAGGGCCAATCAGCCCCAGCATTTT.

CDR3 sequence (DNA): TGTGCCAGCAGCTTAGACAGGGGGTTGGGTGGCTACACCTTC. Protein: CASSLDRGLGGYTF. This rearrangement joins TRBV7-3 to TRBJ1-2; TRBD1 matches 9 bases. Germline CDR1 and CDR2: SGHTA and FQGTGA. CDR3 length: 14 residues. The junction had 5 bases not matched to a gene; V was cut back by 2 bases and J by 7 bases.

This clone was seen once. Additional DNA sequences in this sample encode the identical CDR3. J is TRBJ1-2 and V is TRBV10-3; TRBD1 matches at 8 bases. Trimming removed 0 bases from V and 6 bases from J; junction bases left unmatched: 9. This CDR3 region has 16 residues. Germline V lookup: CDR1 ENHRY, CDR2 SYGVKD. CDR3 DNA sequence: TGTGCCATCAGTGAGTCAGGCGGGCGACAGGGGAATGGCTACACCTTC. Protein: CAISESGGRQGNGYTF.

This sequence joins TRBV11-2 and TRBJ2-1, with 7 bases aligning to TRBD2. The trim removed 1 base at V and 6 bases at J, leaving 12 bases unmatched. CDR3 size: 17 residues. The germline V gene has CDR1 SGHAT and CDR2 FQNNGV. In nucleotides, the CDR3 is TGTGCCAGCAGCTTAGCCGACCGAAGGCGGGGGTCCAATGAGCAGTTCTTC. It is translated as CASSLADRRRGSNEQFF.

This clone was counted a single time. CDR3 coding DNA: TGTGCCAGCAATCCTGGGGGGGGCCGAACCAAAAACATTCAGTACTTC. Translating it yields CASNPGGGRTKNIQYF. The rearrangement links TRBV7-2 to TRBJ2-4; D may be TRBD2 (7 bases). There are 16 residues in the CDR3. Germline V gives CDR1 SGHTA, CDR2 FQGNSA. The V gene lost 7 bases and the J gene lost 2 bases, with 18 bases spanning the gap.

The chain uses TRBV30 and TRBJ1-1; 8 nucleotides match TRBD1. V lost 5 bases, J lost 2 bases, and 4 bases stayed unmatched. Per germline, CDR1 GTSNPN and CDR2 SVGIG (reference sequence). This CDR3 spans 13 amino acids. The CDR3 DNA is TGTGCCTGGGACAGGGGACGAAACACTGAAGCTTTCTTT. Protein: CAWDRGRNTEAFF.

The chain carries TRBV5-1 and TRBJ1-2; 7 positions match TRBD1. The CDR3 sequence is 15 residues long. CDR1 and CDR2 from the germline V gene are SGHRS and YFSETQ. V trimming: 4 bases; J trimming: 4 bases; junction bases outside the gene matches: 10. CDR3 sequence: CASSARQGTSYGYTF. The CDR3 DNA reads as TGCGCCAGCAGCGCTCGACAGGGTACAAGCTATGGCTACACCTTC.